This TCR beta chain was profiled in a study of a mutant IDH1 vaccine in newly diagnosed glioma. Study-level background: Treated patients were roughly 60% male, around 40% female, mean age about 41 years.

Germline V gene sequence: CDR1 SGHAT, CDR2 FQNNGV. The CDR3 totals 15 residues. With 2 bases removed from V and 6 bases from J, the gap between germline ends came to 15 bases. General observations from the study: Evidence of vaccine-induced immune responses was documented in nearly 95% of patients.

The protocol was immunoSEQ multiplex PCR, while the TCRdb copy is restricted to in-frame clones and leaves out a portion. In the table there are under 55,000 clones, 90% to 95% of which are singletons. Details on this clone: Its target is unknown.

Time point here: week 11, during vaccination. Mutant IDH1 20-mer peptide, at 300 ug, made up each vaccine dose, with topical imiquimod. The genes are TRBV11-2 and TRBJ2-3; no reliable D call. Sequencing was performed on PBMCs, taken from a glioma patient whose treatment included an IDH1 peptide vaccine. The clonotype comes from a man aged 50 or older with glioma. The CDR3 coding sequence is TGTGCCAGCAGCTTAACCCCGACACCTACGGATACGCAGTATTTT. Residues: CASSLTPTPTDTQYF.